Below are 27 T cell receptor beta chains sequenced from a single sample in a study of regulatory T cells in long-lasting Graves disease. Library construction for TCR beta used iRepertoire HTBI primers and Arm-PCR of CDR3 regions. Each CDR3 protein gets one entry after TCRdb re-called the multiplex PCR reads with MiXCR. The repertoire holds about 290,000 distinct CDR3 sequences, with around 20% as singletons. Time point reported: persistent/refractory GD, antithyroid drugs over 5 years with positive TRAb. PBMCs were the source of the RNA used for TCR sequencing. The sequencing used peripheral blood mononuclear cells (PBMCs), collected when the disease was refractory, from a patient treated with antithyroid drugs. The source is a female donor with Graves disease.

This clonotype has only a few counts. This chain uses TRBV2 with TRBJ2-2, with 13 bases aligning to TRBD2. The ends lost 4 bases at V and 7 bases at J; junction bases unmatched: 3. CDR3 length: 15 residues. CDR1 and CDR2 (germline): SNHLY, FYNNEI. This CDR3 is CASSGGTSGIGELFF. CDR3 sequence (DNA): TGTGCCAGCAGTGGAGGGACTAGCGGGATCGGGGAGCTGTTTTTT. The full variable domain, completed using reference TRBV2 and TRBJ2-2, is EPEVTQTPSHQVTQMGQEVILRCVPISNHLYFYWYRQILGQKVEFLVSFYNNEISEKSEIFDDQFSVERPDGSNFTLKIRSTKLEDSAMYFCASSGGTSGIGELFFGEGSRLTVL.

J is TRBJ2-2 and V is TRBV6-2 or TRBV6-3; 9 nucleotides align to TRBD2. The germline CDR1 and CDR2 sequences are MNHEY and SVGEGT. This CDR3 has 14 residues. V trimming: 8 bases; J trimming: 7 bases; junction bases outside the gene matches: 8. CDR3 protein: CASRAGGPGGELFF. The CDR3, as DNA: TGTGCCAGCCGGGCGGGAGGGCCTGGCGGGGAGCTGTTTTTT.

The CDR3 region is CASTAGTAYGYTF. CDR3 DNA sequence: TGTGCCAGTACCGCCGGGACAGCTTATGGCTACACCTTC. The V call is TRBV19, the J call TRBJ1-2; 7 nucleotides align to TRBD1. The CDR3 consists of 13 residues. V lost 7 bases, J lost 5 bases, and 7 bases stayed unmatched. Germline assignment: CDR1 LNHDA and CDR2 SQIVND (reference sequence).

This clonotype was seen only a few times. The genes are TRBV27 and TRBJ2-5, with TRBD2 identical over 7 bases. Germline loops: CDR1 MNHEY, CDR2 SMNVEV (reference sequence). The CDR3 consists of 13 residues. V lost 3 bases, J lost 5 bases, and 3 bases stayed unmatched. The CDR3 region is CASSFVGGETQYF. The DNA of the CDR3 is TGTGCCAGCAGTTTTGTCGGGGGGGAGACCCAGTACTTC.

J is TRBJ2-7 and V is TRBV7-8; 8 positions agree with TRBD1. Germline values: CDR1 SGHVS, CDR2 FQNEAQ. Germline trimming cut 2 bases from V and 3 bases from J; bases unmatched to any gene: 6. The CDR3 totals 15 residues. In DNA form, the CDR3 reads TGTGCCAGCAGCTTACCTCCGGGACAGGACTACGAGCAGTACTTC. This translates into CASSLPPGQDYEQYF.

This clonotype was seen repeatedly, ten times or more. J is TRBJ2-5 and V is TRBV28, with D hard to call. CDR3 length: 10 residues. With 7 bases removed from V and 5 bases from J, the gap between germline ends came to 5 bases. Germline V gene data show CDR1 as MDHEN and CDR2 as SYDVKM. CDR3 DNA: TGTGCCAGCAACGGGGAGACCCAGTACTTC. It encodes CASNGETQYF.

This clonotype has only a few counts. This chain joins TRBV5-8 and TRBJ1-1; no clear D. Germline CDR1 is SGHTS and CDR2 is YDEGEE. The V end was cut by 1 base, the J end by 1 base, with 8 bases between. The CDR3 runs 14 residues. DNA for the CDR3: TGTGCCAGCAGCTTGTCTTTCGCGAACACTGAAGCTTTCTTT. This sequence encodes CASSLSFANTEAFF.

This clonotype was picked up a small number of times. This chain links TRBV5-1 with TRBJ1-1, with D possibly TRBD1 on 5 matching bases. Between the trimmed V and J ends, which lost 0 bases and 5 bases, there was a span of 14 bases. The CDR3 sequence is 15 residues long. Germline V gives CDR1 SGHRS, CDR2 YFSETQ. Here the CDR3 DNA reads TGCGCCAGCAGCTTGGTGGGGCCCTTGGGAACTGAAGCTTTCTTT. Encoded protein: CASSLVGPLGTEAFF.

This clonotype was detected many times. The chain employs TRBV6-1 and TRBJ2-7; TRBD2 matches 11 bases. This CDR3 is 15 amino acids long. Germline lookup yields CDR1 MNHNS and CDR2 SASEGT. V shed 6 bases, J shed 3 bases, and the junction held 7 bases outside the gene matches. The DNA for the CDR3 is TGTGCCAGCAGGCGGGGACTAGCGGCCATCTACGAGCAGTACTTC. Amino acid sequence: CASRRGLAAIYEQYF.

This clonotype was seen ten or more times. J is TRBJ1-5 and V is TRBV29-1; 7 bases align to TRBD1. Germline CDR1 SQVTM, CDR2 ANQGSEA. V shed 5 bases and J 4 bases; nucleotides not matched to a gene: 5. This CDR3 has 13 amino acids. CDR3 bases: TGCAGCGTTAGCCGGGACAGTAATCAGCCCCAGCATTTT. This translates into CSVSRDSNQPQHF.

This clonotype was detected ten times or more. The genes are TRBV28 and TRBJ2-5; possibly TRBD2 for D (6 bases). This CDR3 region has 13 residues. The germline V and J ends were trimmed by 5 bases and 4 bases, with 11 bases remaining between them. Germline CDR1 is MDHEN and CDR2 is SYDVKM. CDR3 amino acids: CASSDPGVETQYF. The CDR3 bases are TGTGCCAGCAGTGACCCGGGGGTAGAGACCCAGTACTTC. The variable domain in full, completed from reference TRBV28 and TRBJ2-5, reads DVKVTQSSRYLVKRTGEKVFLECVQDMDHENMFWYRQDPGLGLRLIYFSYDVKMKEKGDIPEGYSVSREKKERFSLILESASTNQTSMYLCASSDPGVETQYFGPGTRLLVL.

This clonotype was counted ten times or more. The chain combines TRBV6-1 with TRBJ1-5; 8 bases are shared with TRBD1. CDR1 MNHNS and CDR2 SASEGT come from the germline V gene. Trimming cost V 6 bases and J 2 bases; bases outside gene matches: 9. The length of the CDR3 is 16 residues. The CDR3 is CASRTRQGSGNQPQHF. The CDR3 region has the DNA TGTGCCAGCAGGACTCGACAGGGGAGCGGCAATCAGCCCCAGCATTTT.

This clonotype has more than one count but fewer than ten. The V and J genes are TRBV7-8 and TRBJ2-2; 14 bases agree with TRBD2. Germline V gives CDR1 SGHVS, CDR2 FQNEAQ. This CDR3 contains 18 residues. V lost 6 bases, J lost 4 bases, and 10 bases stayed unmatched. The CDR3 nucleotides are TGTGCCAGCAGTGGTCACGGGACTAGCGGGAGTATCACCGGGGAGCTGTTTTTT. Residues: CASSGHGTSGSITGELFF.

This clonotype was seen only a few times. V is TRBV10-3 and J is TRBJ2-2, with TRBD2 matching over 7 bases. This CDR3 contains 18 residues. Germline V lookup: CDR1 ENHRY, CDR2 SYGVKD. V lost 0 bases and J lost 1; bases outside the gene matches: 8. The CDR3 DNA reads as TGTGCCATCAGTGAGTCTCTCTTGCGCGGGAGGAACACCGGGGAGCTGTTTTTT. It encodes CAISESLLRGRNTGELFF.

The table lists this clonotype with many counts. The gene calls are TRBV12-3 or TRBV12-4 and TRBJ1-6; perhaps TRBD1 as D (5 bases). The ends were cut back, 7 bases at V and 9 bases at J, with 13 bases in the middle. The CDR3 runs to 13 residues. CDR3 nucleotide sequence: TGTGCCAGCATCGGGGGGTATGGTTCACCCCTCCACTTT. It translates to CASIGGYGSPLHF.

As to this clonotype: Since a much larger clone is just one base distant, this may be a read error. The CDR3 reads CAGSWDIEGSGEQYF. CDR3 bases: TGTGCCGGCAGCTGGGACATCGAGGGATCGGGCGAGCAGTACTTC. The chain is built from TRBV11-2 and TRBJ2-7; D perhaps matches TRBD1 (6 bases). The CDR3 covers 15 residues. Germline lookup yields CDR1 SGHAT and CDR2 FQNNGV.

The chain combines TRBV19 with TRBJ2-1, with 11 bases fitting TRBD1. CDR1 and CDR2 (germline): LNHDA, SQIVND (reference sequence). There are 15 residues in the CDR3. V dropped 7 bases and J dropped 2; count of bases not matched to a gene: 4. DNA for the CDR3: TGTGCCAGTAAACCGGGACAGGGGGCCTACAATGAGCAGTTCTTC. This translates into CASKPGQGAYNEQFF.

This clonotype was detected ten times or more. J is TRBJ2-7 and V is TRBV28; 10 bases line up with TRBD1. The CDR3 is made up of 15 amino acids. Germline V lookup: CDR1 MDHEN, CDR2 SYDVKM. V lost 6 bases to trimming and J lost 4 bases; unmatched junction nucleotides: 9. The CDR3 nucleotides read TGTGCCAGCAGATTTAAGGGACAGGGGTTATACGAGCAGTACTTC. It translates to CASRFKGQGLYEQYF.

The CDR3 sequence: CSAREGVFPYEQYF. DNA of the CDR3: TGCAGTGCCCGAGAGGGGGTTTTCCCCTACGAGCAGTACTTC. The chain uses TRBV20-1 and TRBJ2-7; a weak D match, TRBD1 (6 bases). This CDR3 is built from 14 residues. Germline lookup yields CDR1 DFQATT and CDR2 SNEGSKA (reference sequence). The V end lost 6 bases, the J end lost 2 bases, and 17 bases lay between the germline ends.

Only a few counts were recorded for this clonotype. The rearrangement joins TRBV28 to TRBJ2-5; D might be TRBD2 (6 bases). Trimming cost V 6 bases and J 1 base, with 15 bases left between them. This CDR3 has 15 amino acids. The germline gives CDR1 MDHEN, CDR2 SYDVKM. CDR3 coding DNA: TGTGCCAGCAGAGTCCGGGGGAGGCTCCAAGAGACCCAGTACTTC. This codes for CASRVRGRLQETQYF.

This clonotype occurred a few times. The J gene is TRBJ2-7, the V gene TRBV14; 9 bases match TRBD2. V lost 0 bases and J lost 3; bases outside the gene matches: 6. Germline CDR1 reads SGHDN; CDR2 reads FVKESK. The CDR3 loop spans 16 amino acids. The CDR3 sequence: CASSQDAGTSYYEQYF. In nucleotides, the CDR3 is TGTGCCAGCAGCCAAGACGCCGGGACTAGCTACTACGAGCAGTACTTC.

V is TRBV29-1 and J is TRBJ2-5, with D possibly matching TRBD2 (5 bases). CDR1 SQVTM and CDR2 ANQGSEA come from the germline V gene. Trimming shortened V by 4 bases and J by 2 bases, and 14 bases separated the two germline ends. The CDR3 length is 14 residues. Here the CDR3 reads CSVAGLTGQETQYF. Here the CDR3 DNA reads TGCAGCGTTGCTGGACTCACGGGACAAGAGACCCAGTACTTC.

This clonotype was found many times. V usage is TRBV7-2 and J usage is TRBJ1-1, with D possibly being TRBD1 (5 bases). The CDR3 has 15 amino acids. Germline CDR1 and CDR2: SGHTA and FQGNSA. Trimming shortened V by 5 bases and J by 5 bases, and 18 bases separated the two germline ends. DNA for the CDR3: TGTGCCAGCAGCCCAGATAACCTCAGGGTTACTGAAGCTTTCTTT. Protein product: CASSPDNLRVTEAFF.

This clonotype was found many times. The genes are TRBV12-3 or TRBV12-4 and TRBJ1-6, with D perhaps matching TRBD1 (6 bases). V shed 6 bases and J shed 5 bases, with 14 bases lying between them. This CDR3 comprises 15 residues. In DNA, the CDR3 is TGTGCCAGCAGCCCTCAGGGACACGATAATTCACCCCTCCACTTT. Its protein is CASSPQGHDNSPLHF.

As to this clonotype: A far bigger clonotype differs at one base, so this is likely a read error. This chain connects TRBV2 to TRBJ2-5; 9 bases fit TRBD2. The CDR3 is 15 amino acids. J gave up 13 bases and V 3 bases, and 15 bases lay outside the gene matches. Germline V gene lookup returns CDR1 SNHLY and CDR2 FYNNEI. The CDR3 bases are TGTGCCAGCAGTGAGGTACTAGCGGGTTCCAACGAGCGGTACTTC. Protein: CASSEVLAGSNERYF.

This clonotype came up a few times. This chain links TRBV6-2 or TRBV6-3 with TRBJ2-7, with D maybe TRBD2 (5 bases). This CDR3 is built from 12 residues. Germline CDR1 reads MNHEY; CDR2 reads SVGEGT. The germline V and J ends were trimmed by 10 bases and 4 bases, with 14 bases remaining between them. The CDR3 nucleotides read TGTGCCACTGCGGACGGAGGATACGAGCAGTACTTC. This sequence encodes CATADGGYEQYF.

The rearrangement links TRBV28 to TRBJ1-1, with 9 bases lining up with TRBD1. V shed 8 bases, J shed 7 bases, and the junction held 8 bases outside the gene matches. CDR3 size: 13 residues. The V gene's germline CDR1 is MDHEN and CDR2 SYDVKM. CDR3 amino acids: CASGGQGTREAFF. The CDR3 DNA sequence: TGTGCCAGCGGGGGACAGGGAACCCGTGAAGCTTTCTTT.